The 14 T cell receptor beta chains below all came from one sample that was sequenced in a study of blood T cell repertoires in COVID-19. Some clones are missing from TCRdb's copy, which holds only in-frame ones; the method was immunoSEQ multiplex PCR. The table lists under 130,000 clones, over 65% of them singletons. Source material: peripheral blood. These receptors were collected from a human donor in a cohort sampled during active COVID-19.

The genes are TRBV5-6 and TRBJ1-5; D remains unclear. CDR1 is SGHDT, CDR2 YYEEEE, per germline. Trimming left V 7 bases short and J 6 bases short, with 8 bases between. The CDR3 is 11 amino acids. CDR3 sequence: CASGGRQPQHF. The DNA for the CDR3 is TGTGCCAGCGGTGGGCGTCAGCCCCAGCATTTT.

This clone appeared once. CDR3 nucleotide sequence: TGCGCCAGCAGCCACGCGGACAGGGGGTGGGAATTGAACATGAACACTGAAGCTTTCTTT. This gives the protein CASSHADRGWELNMNTEAFF. The V gene is TRBV4-1, the J gene TRBJ1-1, with TRBD1 matching over 10 bases. V lost 3 bases to trimming and J lost 0 bases; unmatched junction nucleotides: 16. Looked up from germline, CDR1 is MGHRA and CDR2 is YSYEKL. The CDR3 runs to 20 residues.

The chain employs TRBV5-5 and TRBJ2-1, with D uncertain. This CDR3 has 11 amino acids. Trimming cost V 6 bases and J 7 bases, with 8 bases left between them. Per germline, CDR1 SGHKS and CDR2 YYEKEE (reference sequence). CDR3 coding DNA: TGTGCCAGCACCCTGAGGAATGAGCAGTTCTTC. Protein product: CASTLRNEQFF.

J is TRBJ1-6 and V is TRBV10-1; D remains ambiguous. The CDR3 is 13 amino acids. Germline V lookup: CDR1 WNHNN, CDR2 SYGVQD (reference sequence). Between the trimmed V and J ends, which lost 2 bases and 7 bases, there was a span of 6 bases. Written as DNA, the CDR3 is TGCGCCAGCAGTGAGACTCGCAATTCACCCCTCCACTTT. Its protein is CASSETRNSPLHF.

The V and J genes are TRBV6-5 and TRBJ1-5; no clear D gene. The CDR3 spans 13 residues. Between the trimmed V and J ends, which lost 7 bases and 0 bases, there was a span of 7 bases. Germline V lookup: CDR1 MNHEY, CDR2 SVGAGI. CDR3 amino acids: CASTQHSNQPQHF. CDR3 coding DNA: TGTGCCAGCACGCAACATAGCAATCAGCCCCAGCATTTT.

The rearrangement uses TRBV7-9 and TRBJ2-3; TRBD2 matches 13 bases. This CDR3 region has 17 residues. Germline V gene lookup returns CDR1 SEHNR and CDR2 FQNEAQ (reference sequence). The V and J ends lost 3 bases and 1 base, in that order; junction bases with no gene match: 4. The CDR3 nucleotides read TGTGCCAGCAGCTTGGGACTAGCGGGGCCCGGCACAGATACGCAGTATTTT. Its protein product is CASSLGLAGPGTDTQYF.

V is TRBV3-1 (or the pseudogene TRBV3-2) and J is TRBJ1-2; perhaps TRBD1 as D (5 bases). Germline V gives CDR1 LGHDT, CDR2 YNNKEL (reference sequence). V was pared by 7 bases and J by 0 bases, with 15 bases between. The CDR3 extends over 15 amino acids. This CDR3 is CASTHRQSSNYGYTF. CDR3 coding DNA: TGTGCCAGCACGCACCGACAGAGCTCTAACTATGGCTACACCTTC.

The gene calls are TRBV2 and TRBJ2-5, with 9 nucleotides matching TRBD1. Germline V lookup: CDR1 SNHLY, CDR2 FYNNEI. J lost 3 bases, V lost 1 base, and 3 bases had no gene match. The CDR3 covers 15 residues. This CDR3 reads CASSEGGQGKETQYF. The CDR3 nucleotides read TGTGCCAGCAGTGAAGGGGGACAGGGTAAAGAGACCCAGTACTTC.

The chain joins TRBV11-2 to TRBJ2-7; 11 bases match TRBD2. CDR3 length: 15 amino acids. Germline lookup yields CDR1 SGHAT and CDR2 FQNNGV. The ends lost 1 base at V and 2 bases at J; junction bases unmatched: 1. CDR3 sequence (DNA): TGTGCCAGCAGCTTAGCACTAGCGGGGGCCTACGAGCAGTACTTC. Translated, it gives CASSLALAGAYEQYF.

V usage is TRBV9 and J usage is TRBJ1-1, with 8 nucleotides matching TRBD1. V was pared by 3 bases and J by 9 bases, with 13 bases of the junction left unmatched. Germline loops: CDR1 SGDLS, CDR2 YYNGEE. CDR3 length: 15 residues. The CDR3 spells CASSAAQGGKFQAFF. In DNA form, the CDR3 reads TGTGCCAGCAGCGCCGCACAGGGGGGGAAGTTTCAAGCTTTCTTT.

The rearrangement uses TRBV5-5 and TRBJ2-7; 8 nucleotides agree with TRBD2. CDR1 and CDR2 from the germline V gene are SGHKS and YYEKEE (reference sequence). The CDR3 is 15 amino acids. The trim removed 3 bases at V and 5 bases at J, leaving 10 bases unmatched. Here the CDR3 reads CASSSLGAGRDEQYF. The CDR3 region has the DNA TGTGCCAGCAGCTCGTTAGGGGCCGGGAGGGACGAGCAGTACTTC.

The V gene is TRBV30, the J gene TRBJ2-7; possible D gene TRBD1, 5 bases. The ends were cut back, 0 bases at V and 3 bases at J, with 12 bases in the middle. Germline CDR1 GTSNPN, CDR2 SVGIG (reference sequence). This CDR3 spans 14 amino acids. The CDR3 DNA sequence: TGTGCCTGGAGTGTACGCAGGGCGGACTACGAGCAGTACTTC. Residues: CAWSVRRADYEQYF.

This chain connects TRBV7-2 to TRBJ1-3, with D uncertain. This CDR3 has 16 residues. V was shortened by 1 base and J by 3 bases, with 13 bases between the two germline ends. Germline loops: CDR1 SGHTA, CDR2 FQGNSA. The CDR3, as DNA: TGTGCCAGCAGCTTAGGGAGCCCGCGGGGTGGAAACACCATATATTTT. As protein: CASSLGSPRGGNTIYF.

This chain joins TRBV4-1 and TRBJ1-6; 8 bases fit TRBD1. The CDR3 covers 16 residues. In germline, CDR1 is MGHRA, CDR2 YSYEKL. V lost 4 bases to trimming and J lost 5 bases; unmatched junction nucleotides: 7. The CDR3 sequence is CASSLLPGQDNSPLHF. CDR3 DNA: TGCGCCAGCAGCCTGCTGCCGGGACAGGATAATTCACCCCTCCACTTT.